This T cell receptor beta chain originates from a study of neoadjuvant anti-PD-1 for oral cavity cancer. V shed 1 base, J shed 5 bases, and the junction held 5 bases outside the gene matches. Germline CDR1 SGHTA, CDR2 FQGTGA. The CDR3 covers 15 residues. PBMC libraries mostly used approximately 500 ng of input genomic DNA, with six replicates per sample. Measured with immunoSEQ multiplex PCR; TCRdb has only the in-frame clones, and not every one. The sample gives around 13,000 clones, over 60% of which show up once; about 2.5% is in the top ten. This chain links TRBV7-3 with TRBJ2-1; TRBD2 aligns across 7 bases. The receptor's source is a person between 40 and 80 years old with oral cavity squamous cell carcinoma. The source was PBMCs, collected before nivolumab (anti-PD-1) treatment. The CDR3 DNA reads TGTGCCAGCAGCTTAAGACTAGCTAGGGACAATGAGCAGTTCTTC. This gives the protein CASSLRLARDNEQFF.